This T cell receptor (beta chain) originates from a study of cytomegalovirus exposure and HLA in healthy donors. Study-wide context: About 82 million unique TCRs from HLA-typed donors were held in an early release of data. Study-wide results and caveats: There were several of the most significant clusters that appeared linked to common viral pathogens in a later analysis. DRB1 had the most TCR associations and HLA-C the fewest, a later analysis found, with rates varying by HLA locus.

Unmatched junction bases numbered 15, after V lost 2 bases and J lost 3 bases. This CDR3 region has 18 residues. Germline V lookup: CDR1 SGHTA, CDR2 FQGNSA. A note on this clone: The antigen is not known.

In the PCR, 60 Vbeta and 13 Jbeta primers were used. Here immunoSEQ multiplex PCR was the method, and the copy in TCRdb shows in-frame clones only, minus some. The data hold some 130,000 clones, with 76% observed a single time. The chain is built from TRBV7-2 and TRBJ2-5; TRBD2 matches 7 bases. The receptor comes from a man in his forties in good health and CMV-seronegative. Input material: PBMCs. The CDR3 DNA is TGTGCCAGCAGCTTATCCGGAGTAACTAGCGACGTCAAAGAGACCCAGTACTTC. Translated, it gives CASSLSGVTSDVKETQYF.